This TCR beta chain was sequenced for a study of shared clonotypes between healthy human individuals. Data came from immunoSEQ multiplex PCR; TCRdb stores just in-frame clones and leaves some out. The data contain 400,000 to 600,000 clones, around 79% of them singletons. The CDR3 consists of 17 residues. Germline CDR1 and CDR2: SGHAT and FQNNGV. Trimming took off 1 base at V and 0 bases at J, with 13 bases between the two ends. This clonotype was sampled from a woman between 40 and 55 years old in good health. Some clones in this sample may be carry-over from other donors' samples. Sequenced: PBMCs. The chain joins TRBV11-2 to TRBJ2-1; D perhaps matches TRBD2 (6 bases). CDR3: CASSLGRDSASYNEQFF. As DNA, the CDR3 is TGTGCCAGCAGCTTAGGCCGGGACTCAGCCTCCTACAATGAGCAGTTCTTC.